This note documents a single TCR beta chain sequence. As yet, its antigen is unknown. The data were produced by immunoSEQ multiplex PCR, yet TCRdb's version contains in-frame clones alone and is incomplete. The repertoire has around 330,000 clones, around 74% of them found once; the top ten carry approximately 10%. The CDR3 covers 14 residues. V was shortened by 6 bases and J by 6 bases, with 14 bases between the two germline ends. Germline loops: CDR1 WNHNN, CDR2 SYGVQD (reference sequence). This sample stems from a study of shared clonotypes between healthy human individuals. Overall study results and limits: Generation probabilities of non-shared clonotypes were lower (relative to those shared by all four donors). The diversity represented, both genetic and in exposure history, was limited by few donors. It was anticipated that sequencing depth would influence how many clonotypes donors shared. Larger estimated richness was generally recorded for naive subsets relative to memory subsets.

J is TRBJ2-2 and V is TRBV10-1; D may match TRBD1 or TRBD2 (5 bases each). The TCR sequence derives from a man in his thirties or forties in good health. The specimen was memory CD4+ T cells sorted from blood. As to subset: CD45RA-negative fraction. This chain's CDR3 is CASRGSRDAGELFF. CDR3 nucleotides: TGCGCCAGCAGGGGGTCCCGGGACGCCGGGGAGCTGTTTTTT.